One and the same sample provided the 27 T cell receptor beta chains below, sequenced in a study of T cells after yellow fever vaccination. TCRdb re-called the 5' RACE reads through MiXCR, storing one row per CDR3 protein. The table records hundreds of thousands of distinct CDR3 sequences, roughly 7.5% of them present only once. Sequencing used PBMCs, obtained roughly 45 days after the first yellow fever vaccination. The receptor set was obtained from a man aged 18 to 29 who received the YFV17D yellow fever vaccine.

This chain connects TRBV6-1 to TRBJ2-6; D is possibly TRBD1 (6 bases). The CDR3 has 16 residues. Germline V CDR1 and CDR2: MNHNS, SASEGT. The V and J ends lost 10 bases and 0 bases respectively, with 16 bases between them. In nucleotides, the CDR3 is TGTGCCACGAGGACAGCATATTACTCTGGGGCCAACGTCCTGACTTTC. It is translated as CATRTAYYSGANVLTF.

The rearrangement joins TRBV20-1 to TRBJ2-1, with TRBD2 identical over 8 bases. The length of the CDR3 is 17 residues. Germline lookup yields CDR1 DFQATT and CDR2 SNEGSKA (reference sequence). V lost 0 bases to trimming and J lost 7 bases; unmatched junction nucleotides: 14. CDR3: CSARDATGGPPGNEQFF. CDR3 sequence (DNA): TGCAGTGCTAGAGATGCGACGGGGGGGCCACCTGGGAATGAGCAGTTCTTC.

This rearrangement joins TRBV20-1 to TRBJ1-1; possibly TRBD1 for D (5 bases). Germline loops: CDR1 DFQATT, CDR2 SNEGSKA (reference sequence). Trimming stripped 4 bases from V and 4 bases from J, with 16 bases between. The CDR3 contains 14 residues. Here the CDR3 reads CSATFGAFGTEAFF. In nucleotides, the CDR3 is TGCAGTGCTACGTTTGGGGCCTTCGGCACTGAAGCTTTCTTT.

The chain joins TRBV4-3 to TRBJ2-1, with D possibly being TRBD1 or TRBD2 (5 bases each). Between the trimmed V and J ends, which lost 1 base and 9 bases, there was a span of 16 bases. The CDR3 is 15 amino acids. Germline CDR1 LGHNA, CDR2 YSLEER. This CDR3 reads CASSQVWQGEGEQFF. CDR3 DNA: TGCGCCAGCAGCCAAGTCTGGCAGGGCGAGGGTGAGCAGTTCTTC.

This clonotype was seen at least ten times. The chain joins TRBV7-3 to TRBJ2-1, with TRBD2 identical over 10 bases. The CDR3 runs 14 residues. Trimming cost V 5 bases and J 7 bases; bases outside gene matches: 5. Germline assignment: CDR1 SGHTA and CDR2 FQGTGA. Here the CDR3 DNA reads TGTGCCAGCAGCAAGCGGGGGGGGACGAATGAGCAGTTCTTC. It translates to CASSKRGGTNEQFF.

The table lists this clonotype with many counts. The rearrangement links TRBV5-4 to TRBJ2-5; D uncertain. The CDR3 covers 13 residues. Deletions cut 2 bases from V and 2 bases from J, with 7 bases between. Germline-derived CDR1 and CDR2 are SGHNT and YYREEE (reference sequence). CDR3 nucleotide sequence: TGTGCCAGCAGCTTCCCGGATCAAGAGACCCAGTACTTC. Its translation is CASSFPDQETQYF. The variable domain in full, with the rest retrieved from reference TRBV5-4 and TRBJ2-5, is ETGVTQSPTHLIKTRGQQVTLRCSSQSGHNTVSWYQQALGQGPQFIFQYYREEENGRGNFPPRFSGLQFPNYSSELNVNALELDDSALYLCASSFPDQETQYFGPGTRLLVL.

This clonotype was detected ten times or more. The genes are TRBV5-1 and TRBJ2-5; tentative D call: TRBD1 (6 bases). This CDR3 is built from 13 residues. V gave up 3 bases and J gave up 4 bases, with 10 bases separating them. CDR1 and CDR2 (germline): SGHRS, YFSETQ. The DNA of the CDR3 is TGCGCCAGCAGCTCCACAGGGATAGAGACCCAGTACTTC. Translated: CASSSTGIETQYF.

The gene calls are TRBV19 and TRBJ1-5; 9 nucleotides align to TRBD1. CDR1 and CDR2 from the germline V gene are LNHDA and SQIVND (reference sequence). The CDR3 consists of 15 residues. J lost 6 bases, V lost 6 bases, and 9 bases had no gene match. CDR3 DNA sequence: TGTGCCAGTAGCCGGACAGGGGCCTCCCGTCAGCCCCAGCATTTT. Amino acids: CASSRTGASRQPQHF.

This clonotype came up many times. The DNA for the CDR3 is TGTGCCAGCAGCTTCCAGAATTCACCCCTCCACTTT. Encoded protein: CASSFQNSPLHF. The rearrangement joins TRBV7-9 to TRBJ1-6; D gene unclear. The length of the CDR3 is 12 residues. CDR1 is SEHNR and CDR2 is FQNEAQ in the germline V gene (reference sequence). Trimming stripped 3 bases from V and 7 bases from J, with 4 bases between.

This chain links TRBV7-2 with TRBJ2-3; 10 nucleotides match TRBD1. CDR1 is SGHTA and CDR2 is FQGNSA in the germline V gene. The CDR3 spans 17 residues. V shed 4 bases, J shed 4 bases, and the junction held 11 bases outside the gene matches. The CDR3 DNA is TGTGCCAGCAGCTCCTCGACAGGGGGCTATAGAGCAGATACGCAGTATTTT. Its translation: CASSSSTGGYRADTQYF.

The gene calls are TRBV7-2 and TRBJ2-7; 10 nucleotides line up with TRBD1. V trimming: 6 bases; J trimming: 5 bases; junction bases outside the gene matches: 7. Germline lookup yields CDR1 SGHTA and CDR2 FQGNSA. There are 14 residues in the CDR3. The CDR3 is CASSFDRGPNEQYF. The CDR3 region has the DNA TGTGCCAGCAGTTTCGACAGGGGGCCCAACGAGCAGTACTTC.

Ten or more counts support this clonotype. The chain joins TRBV6-1 to TRBJ2-3; no clear D gene. Trimming shortened V by 2 bases and J by 6 bases, and 15 bases separated the two germline ends. Germline V lookup: CDR1 MNHNS, CDR2 SASEGT. This CDR3 has 15 residues. CDR3 sequence: CASSEPPGPEDTQYF. In DNA form, the CDR3 reads TGTGCCAGCAGTGAACCCCCCGGACCAGAGGATACGCAGTATTTT.

This clonotype was counted only a few times. The chain uses TRBV5-1 and TRBJ1-1, with 7 bases that match TRBD1. With V trimmed by 5 bases and J by 0 bases, 4 bases remained unmatched. CDR3 length: 14 amino acids. Germline lookup yields CDR1 SGHRS and CDR2 YFSETQ. CDR3 protein: CASRRGQMNTEAFF. The CDR3 DNA reads TGCGCCAGCAGACGGGGACAGATGAACACTGAAGCTTTCTTT.

This clonotype was detected only a few times. The V and J genes are TRBV7-2 and TRBJ1-2, with 10 bases lining up with TRBD1. Losses at the gene ends were 7 bases for V and 4 bases for J; bases not matched to a gene: 12. The CDR3 contains 16 residues. Germline V gene data show CDR1 as SGHTA and CDR2 as FQGNSA. In DNA form, the CDR3 reads TGTGCCAGCAACTCACAGACAGGGGGCGCGGTCTATGGCTACACCTTC. This sequence encodes CASNSQTGGAVYGYTF.

This clonotype was counted between two and nine times. The rearrangement links TRBV12-3 or TRBV12-4 to TRBJ2-7; D gene unclear. The V gene lost 0 bases and the J gene lost 2 bases, with 8 bases spanning the gap. This CDR3 contains 14 residues. The DNA for the CDR3 is TGTGCCAGCAGTTTAGCAGGGATCGCCTACGAGCAGTACTTC. Its protein is CASSLAGIAYEQYF.

This chain joins TRBV6-5 and TRBJ1-4, with a weak D call TRBD1 (6 bases). Germline lookup yields CDR1 MNHEY and CDR2 SVGAGI. This CDR3 region has 12 residues. V gave up 10 bases and J gave up 5 bases, with 11 bases separating them. The CDR3 reads CATGDVNEKLFF. The CDR3 nucleotides are TGTGCCACAGGGGACGTGAATGAAAAACTGTTTTTT.

DNA of the CDR3: TGCAGTGCTAGAGTTGGGGGCCCCCGACAGCCCCAGCATTTT. This gives the protein CSARVGGPRQPQHF. The chain employs TRBV20-1 and TRBJ1-5, with a tentative D call TRBD1 (6 bases). The CDR3 totals 14 residues. Per germline, CDR1 DFQATT and CDR2 SNEGSKA (reference sequence). Trimming removed 1 base at V and 7 bases at J, with 14 bases between.

The V call is TRBV10-2, the J call TRBJ1-5; no reliable D call. CDR3 size: 13 residues. Germline V gene data show CDR1 as WSHSY and CDR2 as SAAADI. With 7 bases removed from V and 1 base from J, the gap between germline ends came to 8 bases. In DNA form, the CDR3 reads TGCGCCAGCACCGCGGGGAGCAATCAGCCCCAGCATTTT. Translation gives CASTAGSNQPQHF.

This clonotype was seen a handful of times. The chain couples TRBV20-1 to TRBJ1-1, with D perhaps matching TRBD1 (6 bases). Per germline, CDR1 DFQATT and CDR2 SNEGSKA (reference sequence). The CDR3 is 14 residues long. Trimming left V 3 bases short and J 4 bases short, with 15 bases between. The CDR3 coding sequence is TGCAGTGCTAGGCGTCACAGGGTCCCCACTGAAGCTTTCTTT. Residues: CSARRHRVPTEAFF.

This clonotype was found a few times. The chain links TRBV20-1 to TRBJ1-5, with no clear D. Trimming stripped 6 bases from V and 2 bases from J, with 17 bases between. Germline values: CDR1 DFQATT, CDR2 SNEGSKA (reference sequence). The CDR3 runs 15 residues. The CDR3 bases are TGCAGTGCCGCCTTGGAGGGTTGGGGCAATCAGCCCCAGCATTTT. Its protein product is CSAALEGWGNQPQHF.

The chain couples TRBV28 to TRBJ2-2, with D tentatively TRBD1 (5 bases). The CDR3 sequence is 14 residues long. V was pared by 3 bases and J by 1 base, with 6 bases between. Germline V CDR1 and CDR2: MDHEN, SYDVKM. The CDR3 spells CASSFTGNTGELFF. CDR3 coding DNA: TGTGCCAGCAGTTTTACAGGGAACACCGGGGAGCTGTTTTTT.

This sequence joins TRBV7-2 and TRBJ2-5, with 7 bases identical to TRBD1. Germline CDR1 is SGHTA and CDR2 is FQGNSA. This CDR3 region has 13 residues. J was trimmed by 5 bases and V by 5 bases; bases with no gene match: 5. DNA of the CDR3: TGTGCCAGCAGCCTGACAGGGCACGAGACCCAGTACTTC. Amino acid sequence: CASSLTGHETQYF.

This sequence joins TRBV4-1 and TRBJ2-5, with unresolved D. Germline V gives CDR1 MGHRA, CDR2 YSYEKL. CDR3 length: 12 amino acids. V shed 0 bases and J shed 13 bases, with 12 bases lying between them. This CDR3 is CASSQDLNFPYF. CDR3 nucleotides: TGCGCCAGCAGCCAAGATTTGAATTTCCCGTACTTC.

V gene TRBV5-1 combines with J gene TRBJ2-1; 13 bases map to TRBD2. The CDR3 extends over 21 amino acids. Germline CDR1 reads SGHRS; CDR2 reads YFSETQ. With 6 bases clipped from V and 4 bases from J, the junction kept 22 bases outside the gene matches. The CDR3 DNA is TGCGCCAGCAAATCCCTTAGGGTAACTAGCGGGGGGGCCATTGGATACAATGAGCAGTTCTTC. Translating it yields CASKSLRVTSGGAIGYNEQFF. Based on the CDR3 plus reference TRBV5-1 and TRBJ2-1, the full variable domain is KAGVTQTPRYLIKTRGQQVTLSCSPISGHRSVSWYQQTPGQGLQFLFEYFSETQRNKGNFPGRFSGRQFSNSRSEMNVSTLELGDSALYLCASKSLRVTSGGAIGYNEQFFGPGTRLTVL.

The genes are TRBV3-1 and TRBJ2-6; D is ambiguous. Per the germline V gene, CDR1 is LGHDT and CDR2 is YNNKEL (reference sequence). The CDR3 runs 14 residues. Trimming shortened V by 11 bases and J by 0 bases, and 11 bases separated the two germline ends. DNA of the CDR3: TGTGCCTGCTGCTCGTCCTCTGGGGCCAACGTCCTGACTTTC. Translation: CACCSSSGANVLTF. The variable domain in full, with the rest retrieved from reference TRBV3-1 and TRBJ2-6, is DTAVSQTPKYLVTQMGNDKSIKCEQNLGHDTMYWYKQDSKKFLKIMFSYNNKELIINETVPNRFSPKSPDKAHLNLHINSLELGDSAVYFCACCSSSGANVLTFGAGSRLTVL.

This clonotype was found a few times. The chain links TRBV30 to TRBJ2-5; 7 bases are a match to TRBD2. The CDR3 extends over 14 amino acids. Germline V CDR1 and CDR2: GTSNPN, SVGIG (reference sequence). V was pared by 0 bases and J by 0 bases, with 1 base of the junction left unmatched. The CDR3 sequence is CAWSVGGYQETQYF. CDR3 bases: TGTGCCTGGAGTGTGGGGGGGTACCAAGAGACCCAGTACTTC.

This sequence joins TRBV3-1 and TRBJ1-6; TRBD1 is a possible D gene (5 bases). CDR1 LGHDT and CDR2 YNNKEL come from the germline V gene (reference sequence). CDR3 size: 17 residues. Trimming cost V 0 bases and J 4 bases, with 13 bases left between them. CDR3 sequence reads: CASSQDDSGIYNSPLHF. The CDR3 coding sequence is TGTGCCAGCAGCCAAGACGACAGTGGGATTTATAATTCACCCCTCCACTTT.